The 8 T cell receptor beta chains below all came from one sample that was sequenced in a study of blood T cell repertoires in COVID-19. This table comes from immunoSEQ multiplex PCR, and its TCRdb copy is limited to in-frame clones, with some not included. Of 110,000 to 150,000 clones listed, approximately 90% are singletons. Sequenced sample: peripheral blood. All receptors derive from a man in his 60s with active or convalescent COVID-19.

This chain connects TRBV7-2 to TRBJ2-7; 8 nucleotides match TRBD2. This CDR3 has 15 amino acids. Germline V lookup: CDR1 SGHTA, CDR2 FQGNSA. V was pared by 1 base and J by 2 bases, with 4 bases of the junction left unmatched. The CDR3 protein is CASSLERGGPYEQYF. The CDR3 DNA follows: TGTGCCAGCAGCTTAGAACGGGGGGGCCCCTACGAGCAGTACTTC.

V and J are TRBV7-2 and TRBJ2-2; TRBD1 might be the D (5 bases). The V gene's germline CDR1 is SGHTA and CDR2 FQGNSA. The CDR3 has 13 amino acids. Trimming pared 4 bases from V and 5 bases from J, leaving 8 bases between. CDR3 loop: CASSSGRTGELFF. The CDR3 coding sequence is TGTGCCAGCAGCTCAGGGCGGACCGGGGAGCTGTTTTTT.

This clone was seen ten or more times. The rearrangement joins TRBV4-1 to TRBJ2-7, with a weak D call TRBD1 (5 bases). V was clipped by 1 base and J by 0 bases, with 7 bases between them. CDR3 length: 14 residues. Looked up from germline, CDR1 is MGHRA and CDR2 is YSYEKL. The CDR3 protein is CASSQGQSSYEQYF. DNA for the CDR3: TGCGCCAGCAGCCAAGGACAGAGCTCCTACGAGCAGTACTTC.

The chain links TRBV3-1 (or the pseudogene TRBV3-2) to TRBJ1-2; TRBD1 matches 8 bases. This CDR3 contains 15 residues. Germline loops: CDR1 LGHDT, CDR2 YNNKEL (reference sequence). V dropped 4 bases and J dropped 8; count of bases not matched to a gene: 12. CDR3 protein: CASSLSMTGDVGYTF. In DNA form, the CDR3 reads TGTGCCAGCAGCCTTTCAATGACAGGGGATGTAGGCTACACCTTC.

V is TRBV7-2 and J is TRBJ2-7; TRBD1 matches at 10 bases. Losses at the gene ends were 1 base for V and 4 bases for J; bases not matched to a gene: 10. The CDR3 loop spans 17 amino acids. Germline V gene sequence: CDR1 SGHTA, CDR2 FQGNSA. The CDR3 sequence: CASSLDVSGQGEYEQYF. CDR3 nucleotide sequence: TGTGCCAGCAGCTTAGATGTCTCCGGACAGGGGGAGTACGAGCAGTACTTC.

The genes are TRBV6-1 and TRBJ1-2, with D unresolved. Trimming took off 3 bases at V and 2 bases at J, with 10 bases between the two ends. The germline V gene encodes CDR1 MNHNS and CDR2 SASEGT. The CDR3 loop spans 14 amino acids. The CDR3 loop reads CASSDRGTNYGYTF. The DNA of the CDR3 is TGTGCCAGCAGTGATCGGGGTACCAACTATGGCTACACCTTC.

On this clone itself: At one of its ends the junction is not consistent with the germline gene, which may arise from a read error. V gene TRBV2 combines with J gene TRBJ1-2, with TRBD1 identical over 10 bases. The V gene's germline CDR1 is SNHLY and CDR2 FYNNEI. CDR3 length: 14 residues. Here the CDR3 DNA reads TGTGCCAGCACAACGGGACAGGGGTCGGATGGTTACACCTTC. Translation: CASTTGQGSDGYTF.

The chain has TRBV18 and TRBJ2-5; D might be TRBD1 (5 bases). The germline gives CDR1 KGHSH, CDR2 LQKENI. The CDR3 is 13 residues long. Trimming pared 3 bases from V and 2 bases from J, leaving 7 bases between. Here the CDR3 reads CASSPGAQETQYF. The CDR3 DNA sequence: TGTGCCAGCTCACCTGGGGCGCAAGAGACCCAGTACTTC. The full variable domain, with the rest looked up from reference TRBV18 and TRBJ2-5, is NAGVMQNPRHLVRRRGQEARLRCSPMKGHSHVYWYRQLPEEGLKFMVYLQKENIIDESGMPKERFSAEFPKEGPSILRIQQVVRGDSAAYFCASSPGAQETQYFGPGTRLLVL.